This T cell receptor beta chain was identified in a study of T cell responses to AZD1222 COVID-19 vaccine. Study-wide findings and caveats: Unmutated regions of variants are reportedly targeted by nearly half of spike-specific TCRs. Spike-spanning, vaccine-associated CD4 TCRs were dominant at 160-218 and 743-854.

TCRdb's copy holds only in-frame clones and misses some; the assay was immunoSEQ multiplex PCR. The sample records around 150,000 clones, 94% being singletons. The V segment lost 5 bases and the J segment 1 base; nucleotides outside the gene matches: 9. Germline lookup yields CDR1 SGHAT and CDR2 FQNNGV. The CDR3 consists of 16 residues. On this clone itself: Antigen unknown.

Specimen: peripheral blood, collected on day 0 of AZD1222 vaccination. This sequence was found in an adult in good health. V gene TRBV11-2 combines with J gene TRBJ1-1; 8 positions match TRBD1. The DNA of the CDR3 is TGTGCCAGCAGCGTATCTGAGACAGGGGAGAACACTGAAGCTTTCTTT. Translating it yields CASSVSETGENTEAFF. Full variable domain (missing parts from reference TRBV11-2 and TRBJ1-1): EAGVAQSPRYKIIEKRQSVAFWCNPISGHATLYWYQQILGQGPKLLIQFQNNGVVDDSQLPKDRFSAERLKGVDSTLKIQPAKLEDSAVYLCASSVSETGENTEAFFGQGTRLTVV.